Following are 27 T cell receptor beta chains from one sample sequenced in a study of shared clonotypes between healthy human individuals. CD8 cells regarded as naive lacked CD45RO, were positively chosen for CCR7, and omitted terminally differentiated effector memory CD45RA+ cells. Assay used: immunoSEQ multiplex PCR; TCRdb lists only in-frame clones, some missing. This repertoire shows about 2 million clones, about 95% found once; its top ten account for 1% to 1.5%. The sample taken for sequencing was naive CD8+ T cells sorted from blood. The receptors stem from a man between 18 and 29 years old in good health.

The CDR3 DNA reads as TGCGCCAGCAGTCATGCACTCAGGGGATTACAAGAGACCCAGTACTTC. Translation gives CASSHALRGLQETQYF. V gene TRBV5-1 combines with J gene TRBJ2-5; D may be TRBD1 (6 bases). V gave up 5 bases and J gave up 2 bases, with 19 bases separating them. There are 16 residues in the CDR3. Germline V lookup: CDR1 SGHRS, CDR2 YFSETQ.

The rearrangement joins TRBV10-3 to TRBJ2-2, with 12 bases that match TRBD2. With V trimmed by 2 bases and J by 6 bases, 4 bases remained unmatched. The CDR3 is made up of 16 amino acids. Germline CDR1 ENHRY, CDR2 SYGVKD. CDR3 protein: CAISELAGGPPGELFF. For the CDR3, the DNA is TGTGCCATCAGTGAGCTAGCGGGAGGGCCCCCCGGGGAGCTGTTTTTT.

The rearrangement links TRBV25-1 to TRBJ1-3, with no clear D. CDR3 length: 12 amino acids. V lost 4 bases, J lost 4 bases, and 5 bases lay in between. Germline V gene sequence: CDR1 MGHDK, CDR2 SYGVNS. This CDR3 is CASSVTGNTIYF. The DNA for the CDR3 is TGTGCCAGCAGTGTGACCGGAAACACCATATATTTT.

The chain links TRBV7-9 to TRBJ1-1, with D hard to call. Per the germline V gene, CDR1 is SEHNR and CDR2 is FQNEAQ (reference sequence). This CDR3 has 13 residues. V was clipped by 5 bases and J by 5 bases, with 12 bases between them. CDR3 amino acids: CASSPRTATEAFF. CDR3 in DNA: TGTGCCAGCAGCCCACGGACGGCTACTGAAGCTTTCTTT.

V and J are TRBV4-3 and TRBJ2-1; D is tentatively TRBD1 or TRBD2 (5 bases each). CDR1 and CDR2 (germline): LGHNA, YSLEER. Trimming pared 0 bases from V and 3 bases from J, leaving 9 bases between. This CDR3 has 15 amino acids. CDR3 sequence reads: CASSQEWGRYNEQFF. CDR3 nucleotide sequence: TGCGCCAGCAGCCAAGAATGGGGACGCTACAATGAGCAGTTCTTC.

This clone was seen just once. The chain carries TRBV27 and TRBJ2-3; D is unresolved. Trimming removed 8 bases at V and 6 bases at J, with 18 bases between. There are 14 residues in the CDR3. Germline lookup yields CDR1 MNHEY and CDR2 SMNVEV (reference sequence). CDR3 sequence (DNA): TGTGCCAGCGCTTCCGGCAACCGCGCGGATACGCAGTATTTT. It yields the protein CASASGNRADTQYF.

V and J are TRBV28 and TRBJ1-1; D not resolved. Trimming removed 1 base from V and 11 bases from J, with 14 bases in between. The CDR3 covers 13 residues. Germline CDR1 reads MDHEN; CDR2 reads SYDVKM. CDR3 sequence reads: CASSLSRGVMAFF. The CDR3 coding sequence is TGTGCCAGCAGTTTATCTCGGGGTGTAATGGCTTTCTTT. Complete variable domain (other parts from reference TRBV28 and TRBJ1-1): DVKVTQSSRYLVKRTGEKVFLECVQDMDHENMFWYRQDPGLGLRLIYFSYDVKMKEKGDIPEGYSVSREKKERFSLILESASTNQTSMYLCASSLSRGVMAFFGQGTRLTVV.

Comment on this clone: The sample has other DNA sequences that encode this CDR3 too. The chain couples TRBV5-1 to TRBJ2-7; a weak D match, TRBD2 (5 bases). Germline CDR1 SGHRS, CDR2 YFSETQ. CDR3 size: 13 residues. V was shortened by 1 base and J by 0 bases, with 5 bases between the two germline ends. CDR3 in amino acids: CASSLRGSYEQYF. The CDR3 DNA is TGCGCCAGCAGCTTGCGGGGCTCCTACGAGCAGTACTTC.

This chain uses TRBV27 with TRBJ2-1, with no clear D. V was cut by 0 bases and J by 7 bases, with 13 bases left in between. CDR3 length: 15 amino acids. Germline V lookup: CDR1 MNHEY, CDR2 SMNVEV (reference sequence). The CDR3 here is CASSLSGFGHNEQFF. CDR3 sequence (DNA): TGTGCCAGCAGTTTATCAGGGTTCGGCCATAATGAGCAGTTCTTC.

The chain carries TRBV13 and TRBJ2-7; 7 positions match TRBD2. Germline trimming cut 1 base from V and 5 bases from J; bases unmatched to any gene: 14. From germline, CDR1 is PRHDT and CDR2 FYEKMQ (reference sequence). The CDR3 is 17 amino acids. The CDR3 is CASSLANGGREGNEQYF. The CDR3 bases are TGTGCCAGCAGCTTAGCCAACGGGGGGAGGGAGGGGAACGAGCAGTACTTC.

About this clone itself: Within the sample, other DNA sequences also encode this same CDR3. The rearrangement links TRBV7-9 to TRBJ2-6, with no clear D. V was pared by 3 bases and J by 2 bases, with 8 bases between. Germline CDR1 reads SEHNR; CDR2 reads FQNEAQ (reference sequence). The CDR3 runs to 15 residues. The DNA of the CDR3 is TGTGCCAGCAGCTTGCTAGGAACTGGGGCCAACGTCCTGACTTTC. It encodes CASSLLGTGANVLTF.

The chain joins TRBV4-1 to TRBJ1-1; D unclear. CDR1 is MGHRA, CDR2 YSYEKL, per germline. V was clipped by 0 bases and J by 10 bases, with 12 bases between them. The CDR3 length is 13 residues. CDR3 loop: CASSQESGVGAFF. The CDR3 nucleotides read TGCGCCAGCAGCCAAGAAAGCGGAGTGGGAGCTTTCTTT.

The chain couples TRBV5-1 to TRBJ1-1; the match to TRBD1 covers 11 bases. The V gene end was trimmed by 4 bases and the J gene end by 6 bases; junction bases not matched to a gene: 8. CDR3 length: 15 amino acids. Germline CDR1 reads SGHRS; CDR2 reads YFSETQ. CDR3 nucleotides: TGCGCCAGCAGCCCGACCGGACAGGGGGCGTCTGAAGCTTTCTTT. Its protein product is CASSPTGQGASEAFF.

The gene calls are TRBV6-5 and TRBJ1-1, with 9 bases lining up with TRBD1. Germline V gene data show CDR1 as MNHEY and CDR2 as SVGAGI. This CDR3 spans 15 amino acids. V lost 0 bases, J lost 7 bases, and 6 bases stayed unmatched. CDR3 coding DNA: TGTGCCAGCAGTTACTCGGGGACAGGGATCGGTGAAGCTTTCTTT. It yields the protein CASSYSGTGIGEAFF.

On this clone itself: Other nucleotide sequences in the sample specify the same CDR3. CDR3 in amino acids: CAISEAQGNQPQHF. The CDR3, as DNA: TGTGCCATCAGTGAGGCACAGGGGAATCAGCCCCAGCATTTT. The rearrangement links TRBV10-3 to TRBJ1-5; 7 nucleotides agree with TRBD1. This CDR3 is 14 amino acids long. J gave up 4 bases and V 2 bases, and 2 bases lay outside the gene matches. Germline V lookup: CDR1 ENHRY, CDR2 SYGVKD.

As to this clone: Other DNA sequences within the sample encode an identical CDR3. DNA for the CDR3: TGTGCCAGCAGTCCCGGGACAGGCTACGAGCAGTACTTC. Encoded protein: CASSPGTGYEQYF. The chain uses TRBV11-2 and TRBJ2-7, with 8 nucleotides matching TRBD1. This CDR3 has 13 amino acids. Trimming removed 6 bases from V and 3 bases from J; junction bases left unmatched: 4. Looked up from germline, CDR1 is SGHAT and CDR2 is FQNNGV.

The J gene is TRBJ2-7, the V gene TRBV27, with 11 nucleotides matching TRBD1. Germline CDR1 is MNHEY and CDR2 is SMNVEV (reference sequence). Losses at the gene ends were 6 bases for V and 3 bases for J; bases not matched to a gene: 4. This CDR3 contains 14 residues. CDR3 in DNA: TGTGCCAGCAGGACGGGACAGGGGGGCTACGAGCAGTACTTC. The encoded protein is CASRTGQGGYEQYF.

V and J are TRBV13 and TRBJ1-2; D gene unclear. V was trimmed by 1 base and J by 7 bases, leaving 13 bases between them. In germline, CDR1 is PRHDT, CDR2 FYEKMQ (reference sequence). The CDR3 runs 14 residues. The CDR3 reads CASSLEGDDVGYTF. The CDR3 DNA follows: TGTGCCAGCAGCTTAGAGGGAGACGACGTTGGCTACACCTTC.

This sequence joins TRBV9 and TRBJ1-5; the D is unclear. The CDR3 contains 13 residues. V was clipped by 3 bases and J by 4 bases, with 8 bases between them. From germline, CDR1 is SGDLS and CDR2 YYNGEE. Here the CDR3 DNA reads TGTGCCAGCAGCGAGGCAGGTAATCAGCCCCAGCATTTT. Protein product: CASSEAGNQPQHF.

The chain has TRBV19 and TRBJ2-2; D not certain. The CDR3 is 17 amino acids. Per the germline V gene, CDR1 is LNHDA and CDR2 is SQIVND (reference sequence). V gave up 1 base and J gave up 6 bases, with 18 bases separating them. The CDR3 loop is CASSIASEGLRAGELFF. For the CDR3, the DNA is TGTGCCAGTAGTATAGCTTCGGAAGGCCTCCGGGCCGGGGAGCTGTTTTTT.

This chain connects TRBV27 to TRBJ2-7; D is ambiguous. The V gene's germline CDR1 is MNHEY and CDR2 SMNVEV (reference sequence). CDR3 length: 14 amino acids. Trimming took off 0 bases at V and 3 bases at J, with 9 bases between the two ends. This chain's CDR3 is CASSLSPSNYEQYF. In nucleotides, the CDR3 is TGTGCCAGCAGTTTATCCCCAAGCAACTACGAGCAGTACTTC.

This sequence joins TRBV9 and TRBJ2-7; either TRBD1 or TRBD2 may fit D (5 bases each). V dropped 0 bases and J dropped 6 bases, with 13 bases sitting between them. Per germline, CDR1 SGDLS and CDR2 YYNGEE. This CDR3 spans 14 amino acids. In nucleotides, the CDR3 is TGTGCCAGCAGCGTAGATCAGTGGGACGTCGAGCAGTACTTC. Protein product: CASSVDQWDVEQYF.

V and J are TRBV7-9 and TRBJ2-2; 8 nucleotides match TRBD2. V shed 5 bases and J 4 bases; nucleotides not matched to a gene: 6. CDR1 and CDR2 from the germline V gene are SEHNR and FQNEAQ (reference sequence). The CDR3 sequence is 15 residues long. The CDR3 DNA is TGTGCCAGCAGCAGTCGGGGGGGCCTCACCGGGGAGCTGTTTTTT. Its protein product is CASSSRGGLTGELFF.

The chain combines TRBV6-1 with TRBJ1-1; unclear D gene. Per germline, CDR1 MNHNS and CDR2 SASEGT. The V and J ends lost 6 bases and 5 bases respectively, with 16 bases between them. The CDR3 sequence is 14 residues long. The CDR3 DNA is TGTGCCAGCAGCGTTATAAACGAGGAGACTGAAGCTTTCTTT. Protein sequence: CASSVINEETEAFF.

The chain carries TRBV15 and TRBJ2-1; 8 positions agree with TRBD1. The CDR3 is 16 amino acids. V gave up 1 base and J gave up 4 bases; unmatched junction bases: 6. Germline V lookup: CDR1 LNHNV, CDR2 YYDKDF (reference sequence). The DNA of the CDR3 is TGTGCCACCAGCAGAGTAAGGACAGGGCCGTACAATGAGCAGTTCTTC. This translates into CATSRVRTGPYNEQFF.

J is TRBJ1-1 and V is TRBV4-3; perhaps TRBD1 as D (5 bases). The CDR3 loop spans 17 amino acids. V was shortened by 1 base and J by 5 bases, with 20 bases between the two germline ends. Germline-derived CDR1 and CDR2 are LGHNA and YSLEER. Here the CDR3 DNA reads TGCGCCAGCAGCCAAGGGTTCGGGGGGGGAAGTAGTACTGAAGCTTTCTTT. Translation: CASSQGFGGGSSTEAFF.

Remarks on this clone: Other DNA sequences in the same sample also yield this CDR3. The chain combines TRBV10-2 with TRBJ2-7; D gene uncertain. Trimming shortened V by 0 bases and J by 3 bases, and 6 bases separated the two germline ends. The CDR3 is made up of 13 amino acids. The germline V gene has CDR1 WSHSY and CDR2 SAAADI. The DNA of the CDR3 is TGCGCCAGCAGTGAGTCGGGTAGCTACGAGCAGTACTTC. Amino acid sequence: CASSESGSYEQYF.